What follows are 3 T cell receptor beta chains derived from one specimen sequenced in a study of Tregs in tolerant kidney transplant recipients. Assay: immunoSEQ multiplex PCR; the TCRdb copy retains only in-frame clones and omits some. This sample's table has tens of thousands of clones. The specimen comprised CD4+ T cells from blood, sampled before the transplant. Receptor source: a human donor who received a combined kidney and bone marrow transplant.

With regard to this clone: The read stops 3 residues short of the end of the CDR3; the missing end is completed from the germline J gene. V is TRBV5-1 and J is TRBJ2-3; the match to TRBD2 covers 12 bases. This CDR3 has 18 amino acids. Germline assignment: CDR1 SGHRS and CDR2 YFSETQ. J lost 0 bases, V lost 4 bases, and 9 bases had no gene match. Incomplete CDR3 DNA: TGCGCCAGCAGCACAGGGACTAGCGGGTCGACTAGCACAGATACG. Amino acid sequence: CASSTGTSGSTSTDT. The whole CDR3 protein is CASSTGTSGSTSTDTQYF.

Details on this clone: The read finishes 3 residues shy of the CDR3 end, and the germline J gene is used to complete it. This rearrangement joins TRBV29-1 to TRBJ1-1; D is perhaps TRBD1 (6 bases). Germline CDR1 and CDR2: SQVTM and ANQGSEA. Trimming pared 3 bases from V and 3 bases from J, leaving 11 bases between. There are 13 residues in the CDR3. The part of the CDR3 DNA that was read is TGCAGCGTTGAGTGGGGGCTGGACACTGAA. This encodes CSVEWGLDTE. The whole CDR3 is CSVEWGLDTEAFF.

With regard to this clone: Coverage ceases 3 residues before the CDR3 finishes, and the germline J gene fills in the end. The V and J genes are TRBV2 and TRBJ2-7; 11 bases align to TRBD2. From germline, CDR1 is SNHLY and CDR2 FYNNEI. V lost 6 bases to trimming and J lost 6 bases; unmatched junction nucleotides: 7. This CDR3 has 14 residues. CDR3 sequence: CASSPGLAASEQYF. Partial CDR3 DNA: TGTGCCAGCAGCCCGGGACTAGCGGCGAGCGAG.